A selection of T cell receptor beta chains follows, all from one sample in a study of blood T cell repertoires in COVID-19. The protocol was immunoSEQ multiplex PCR, while the TCRdb copy is restricted to in-frame clones and leaves out a portion. This table has 400,000 or so clones, 85% to 90% appearing once. The material sequenced was peripheral blood. These receptors all come from a man between 18 and 29 years old with COVID-19, enrolled during active disease. CDR3s include the opening cysteine and the closing phenylalanine or tryptophan. A D gene is named only where the DNA matches it firmly. Only part of the rows carry a size: once, few, many, or a class if the clone is expanded.

v_gene	j_gene	d_gene	abundance	CDR3aa	CDR3nt
TRBV29-1	TRBJ2-1	NA	NA	CSVVFAASYNEQFF	TGCAGCGTTGTATTTGCGGCCTCCTACAATGAGCAGTTCTTC
TRBV6-5	TRBJ1-2	NA	few	CASSYSGRRGYGYTF	TGTGCCAGCAGTTACTCTGGCAGAAGGGGCTATGGCTACACCTTC
TRBV30	TRBJ2-3	TRBD2	NA	CAWNSGRVVDTQYF	TGTGCCTGGAACAGCGGGAGAGTCGTAGATACGCAGTATTTT
TRBV7-2	TRBJ2-2	TRBD2	NA	CASSFPGTSGRQSGELFF	TGTGCCAGCAGCTTTCCGGGGACTAGCGGGAGACAATCCGGGGAGCTGTTTTTT
TRBV5-8	TRBJ2-3	TRBD2	NA	CASSSGLAGGTDTQYF	TGTGCCAGCAGCTCCGGACTAGCGGGGGGGACAGATACGCAGTATTTT
TRBV2	TRBJ2-5	NA	NA	CASSGLGTGETQYF	TGTGCCAGCAGTGGACTAGGGACCGGCGAGACCCAGTACTTC
TRBV7-9	TRBJ2-7	NA	once	CASSPARFEQYF	TGTGCCAGCAGCCCAGCTAGGTTCGAGCAGTACTTC
TRBV6-1	TRBJ2-4	NA	NA	CASSEAWQIAKNIQYF	TGTGCCAGCAGTGAAGCGTGGCAAATAGCCAAAAACATTCAGTACTTC
TRBV20-1	TRBJ2-5	NA	NA	CSASVPGWETQYF	TGCAGTGCTAGTGTGCCAGGTTGGGAGACCCAGTACTTC
TRBV7-8	TRBJ2-7	NA	NA	CASASGRTYEQYF	TGTGCCAGCGCCTCCGGCAGGACCTACGAGCAGTACTTC
TRBV5-1	TRBJ2-3	TRBD1	NA	CASSTGTGGRDTQYF	TGCGCCAGCAGCACCGGGACAGGGGGCAGAGATACGCAGTATTTT
TRBV28	TRBJ2-2	TRBD2	few	CASSLPLAGVKGELFF	TGTGCCAGCAGTCTACCACTAGCGGGAGTAAAGGGGGAGCTGTTTTTT
TRBV18	TRBJ1-5	TRBD1	NA	CASSPSSGGSNQPQHF	TGTGCCAGCTCACCATCTTCAGGGGGAAGCAATCAGCCCCAGCATTTT
TRBV7-9	TRBJ2-3	TRBD1	NA	CASSSGQGLRDTQYF	TGTGCCAGCAGCTCCGGACAGGGCTTAAGAGATACGCAGTATTTT